These 26 T cell receptor beta chains came from one sample sequenced in a study of control samples from healthy donors and cancer patients. TCRdb's copy holds only in-frame clones and misses some; the assay was immunoSEQ multiplex PCR. This sample yields about 220,000 clones, of which roughly 94% are seen a single time; less than 1.6% belongs to the top ten. The sequenced sample consisted of blood. The source of these receptors is a man aged 50 or older in good health.

The gene calls are TRBV2 and TRBJ1-5; 7 nucleotides align to TRBD1. CDR1 SNHLY and CDR2 FYNNEI come from the germline V gene. The CDR3 totals 16 residues. V lost 5 bases to trimming and J lost 0 bases; unmatched junction nucleotides: 7. CDR3 sequence: CASSPTGWNSNQPQHF. DNA for the CDR3: TGTGCCAGCAGTCCGACAGGGTGGAATAGCAATCAGCCCCAGCATTTT.

The rearrangement uses TRBV7-2 and TRBJ1-4; D perhaps matches TRBD1 (5 bases). The V end lost 6 bases, the J end lost 6 bases, and 14 bases lay between the germline ends. Germline V lookup: CDR1 SGHTA, CDR2 FQGNSA. CDR3 length: 14 residues. CDR3 in DNA: TGTGCCAGCAGTCCAGGGCAGGTGGATGAAAAACTGTTTTTT. Translating it yields CASSPGQVDEKLFF.

The chain joins TRBV3-1 (or the pseudogene TRBV3-2) to TRBJ2-7, with TRBD2 as a possible D gene (5 bases). V lost 1 base, J lost 5 bases, and 12 bases lay in between. In germline, CDR1 is LGHDT, CDR2 YNNKEL (reference sequence). This CDR3 has 14 residues. Here the CDR3 DNA reads TGTGCCAGCAGCCAAGGGTCCCCGGAGGACGAGCAGTACTTC. Its protein is CASSQGSPEDEQYF.

The gene calls are TRBV3-1 (or the pseudogene TRBV3-2) and TRBJ2-1, with 14 nucleotides matching TRBD2. V dropped 3 bases and J dropped 0; count of bases not matched to a gene: 10. The CDR3 sequence is 20 residues long. Germline V gives CDR1 LGHDT, CDR2 YNNKEL (reference sequence). The CDR3 sequence is CASSHPRLAGGPSSYNEQFF. CDR3 nucleotide sequence: TGTGCCAGCAGCCACCCGAGACTAGCGGGGGGGCCAAGCTCCTACAATGAGCAGTTCTTC.

This rearrangement joins TRBV7-9 to TRBJ1-1; perhaps TRBD1 as D (6 bases). There are 15 residues in the CDR3. Germline V CDR1 and CDR2: SEHNR, FQNEAQ (reference sequence). With 7 bases removed from V and 6 bases from J, the gap between germline ends came to 21 bases. Here the CDR3 reads CASTQANRDIAEAFF. In DNA, the CDR3 is TGTGCCAGCACCCAGGCCAACAGGGATATAGCTGAAGCTTTCTTT.

V and J are TRBV18 and TRBJ2-1; 11 nucleotides line up with TRBD2. The CDR3 sequence is 15 residues long. Germline trimming cut 3 bases from V and 7 bases from J; bases unmatched to any gene: 5. CDR1 and CDR2 from the germline V gene are KGHSH and LQKENI. The CDR3 sequence: CASSPPGTSGNEQFF. CDR3 DNA: TGTGCCAGCTCACCCCCCGGGACTAGCGGTAATGAGCAGTTCTTC. The full variable domain, rest sourced from reference TRBV18 and TRBJ2-1, is NAGVMQNPRHLVRRRGQEARLRCSPMKGHSHVYWYRQLPEEGLKFMVYLQKENIIDESGMPKERFSAEFPKEGPSILRIQQVVRGDSAAYFCASSPPGTSGNEQFFGPGTRLTVL.

This clone was counted once. V is TRBV4-1 and J is TRBJ1-6; possible D gene TRBD1, 5 bases. The ends were cut back, 1 base at V and 5 bases at J, with 21 bases in the middle. This CDR3 is built from 19 residues. CDR1 and CDR2 from the germline V gene are MGHRA and YSYEKL. Here the CDR3 DNA reads TGCGCCAGCAGCCAAGCCCCAGGGTTCTATGGGGGGAATAATTCACCCCTCCACTTT. It translates to CASSQAPGFYGGNNSPLHF.

This clone was picked up a small number of times. This chain joins TRBV28 and TRBJ1-5, with TRBD1 matching 8 bases. With 5 bases clipped from V and 3 bases from J, the junction kept 6 bases outside the gene matches. Per germline, CDR1 MDHEN and CDR2 SYDVKM. The CDR3 has 15 residues. The chain's CDR3 is CASSPGGSDNQPQHF. DNA of the CDR3: TGTGCCAGCAGTCCAGGGGGCAGCGACAATCAGCCCCAGCATTTT. Drawing the rest from reference TRBV28 and TRBJ1-5, the complete variable domain is DVKVTQSSRYLVKRTGEKVFLECVQDMDHENMFWYRQDPGLGLRLIYFSYDVKMKEKGDIPEGYSVSREKKERFSLILESASTNQTSMYLCASSPGGSDNQPQHFGDGTRLSIL.

The chain joins TRBV2 to TRBJ1-5; tentatively, D is TRBD1 (6 bases). V was pared by 5 bases and J by 12 bases, with 20 bases between. Germline V gene sequence: CDR1 SNHLY, CDR2 FYNNEI. The CDR3 is 14 amino acids. CDR3 amino acids: CASSRGTRSGDQHF. The CDR3 region has the DNA TGTGCCAGCAGTCGCGGGACACGGTCCGGAGACCAGCATTTT.

The chain combines TRBV10-3 with TRBJ1-3, with D unclear. CDR1 is ENHRY and CDR2 is SYGVKD in the germline V gene. The CDR3 is 12 residues long. In DNA, the CDR3 is TGTGCGACTCGAGTCTCTGGAAACACCATATATTTT. Translated, it gives CATRVSGNTIYF.

The chain employs TRBV7-3 and TRBJ2-3; D may be TRBD2 (5 bases). With 5 bases removed from V and 3 bases from J, the gap between germline ends came to 15 bases. This CDR3 comprises 15 residues. CDR1 and CDR2 (germline): SGHTA, FQGTGA. CDR3 residues: CASSPTWLATDTQYF. CDR3 DNA sequence: TGTGCCAGCAGCCCAACTTGGCTAGCTACAGATACGCAGTATTTT.

About this clone itself: Mismatch with germline at one junction end may stem from a read error. The chain has TRBV7-7 and TRBJ2-7, with a possible D match to TRBD1 (5 bases). The length of the CDR3 is 13 residues. The germline CDR1 and CDR2 sequences are SSHAT and FNYEAQ (reference sequence). The CDR3 protein is CASSSRTSGEQYF. In DNA, the CDR3 is TGTGCTAGCAGCTCACGGACGTCAGGGGAGCAGTACTTC.

The genes are TRBV6-5 and TRBJ2-4; TRBD1 matches 7 bases. The CDR3 has 15 residues. With 6 bases clipped from V and 2 bases from J, the junction kept 7 bases outside the gene matches. Germline CDR1 is MNHEY and CDR2 is SVGAGI. CDR3 DNA: TGTGCCAGCAGATCGACAGGGCGATCCAAAAACATTCAGTACTTC. Its protein product is CASRSTGRSKNIQYF.

This clone was seen just once. The chain recombines TRBV5-1 with TRBJ2-7; TRBD1 agrees at 12 bases. Germline V lookup: CDR1 SGHRS, CDR2 YFSETQ. CDR3 size: 16 residues. V gave up 3 bases and J gave up 7 bases; unmatched junction bases: 11. The CDR3 spells CASSSAPGQGAGEQYF. The DNA for the CDR3 is TGCGCCAGCAGCTCCGCCCCGGGACAGGGGGCGGGTGAGCAGTACTTC.

The rearrangement joins TRBV28 to TRBJ1-5; TRBD1 might be the D (6 bases). V was trimmed by 4 bases and J by 3 bases, leaving 16 bases between them. The CDR3 covers 16 residues. Germline V CDR1 and CDR2: MDHEN, SYDVKM. CDR3 sequence: CASSSQGIGNNQPQHF. The CDR3 DNA reads TGTGCCAGCAGTTCACAGGGTATCGGGAACAATCAGCCCCAGCATTTT.

The chain couples TRBV18 to TRBJ1-1, with D maybe TRBD1 (6 bases). Trimming took 6 bases from V and 5 from J, leaving 16 bases between them. The germline V gene has CDR1 KGHSH and CDR2 LQKENI. This CDR3 comprises 14 residues. For the CDR3, the DNA is TGTGCCAGCTCTCCAGGGGTGGGGATGACTGAAGCTTTCTTT. As protein: CASSPGVGMTEAFF.

The chain is built from TRBV5-1 and TRBJ2-3, with D perhaps matching TRBD1 or TRBD2 (5 bases each). The CDR3 is 14 amino acids. The V gene's germline CDR1 is SGHRS and CDR2 YFSETQ. The germline V and J ends were trimmed by 2 bases and 6 bases, with 13 bases remaining between them. CDR3 amino acids: CASSLGTALDTQYF. The DNA for the CDR3 is TGCGCCAGCAGCTTAGGGACGGCGTTGGATACGCAGTATTTT. Full variable domain (outside the CDR3, taken from reference TRBV5-1 and TRBJ2-3): KAGVTQTPRYLIKTRGQQVTLSCSPISGHRSVSWYQQTPGQGLQFLFEYFSETQRNKGNFPGRFSGRQFSNSRSEMNVSTLELGDSALYLCASSLGTALDTQYFGPGTRLTVL.

This chain links TRBV18 with TRBJ1-1, with D unresolved. This CDR3 comprises 14 residues. Deletions cut 6 bases from V and 0 bases from J, with 11 bases between. Germline V lookup: CDR1 KGHSH, CDR2 LQKENI. Here the CDR3 DNA reads TGTGCCAGCTCTCTCGGCTTCATGAACACTGAAGCTTTCTTT. This encodes CASSLGFMNTEAFF.

This chain uses TRBV6-2 or TRBV6-3 with TRBJ1-5; 7 bases match TRBD1. In germline, CDR1 is MNHEY, CDR2 SVGEGT. The CDR3 loop spans 16 amino acids. J lost 2 bases, V lost 5 bases, and 9 bases had no gene match. CDR3 in amino acids: CASSDRALLGNQPQHF. The DNA of the CDR3 is TGTGCCAGCAGTGACAGGGCCCTTCTGGGCAATCAGCCCCAGCATTTT.

The J gene is TRBJ1-5, the V gene TRBV6-6, with a weak D call TRBD1 (6 bases). Trimming took 6 bases from V and 1 from J, leaving 16 bases between them. The germline gives CDR1 MNHNY, CDR2 SVGAGI (reference sequence). The CDR3 consists of 16 residues. DNA for the CDR3: TGTGCCAGCAGCCCTCGGGGGCAAGGGAGCAATCAGCCCCAGCATTTT. It specifies CASSPRGQGSNQPQHF.

The V and J genes are TRBV18 and TRBJ1-6, with 7 positions matching TRBD1. CDR3 length equals 16 residues. V lost 3 bases, J lost 4 bases, and 6 bases stayed unmatched. The germline CDR1 and CDR2 sequences are KGHSH and LQKENI. This CDR3 reads CASSPTATGYNSPLHF. The CDR3 DNA is TGTGCCAGCTCACCGACCGCGACAGGGTATAATTCACCCCTCCACTTT. The entire variable domain, with the rest obtained from reference TRBV18 and TRBJ1-6, is as follows: NAGVMQNPRHLVRRRGQEARLRCSPMKGHSHVYWYRQLPEEGLKFMVYLQKENIIDESGMPKERFSAEFPKEGPSILRIQQVVRGDSAAYFCASSPTATGYNSPLHFGNGTRLTVT.

The chain combines TRBV5-6 with TRBJ1-4, with a tentative D call TRBD1 (5 bases). The CDR3 length is 15 residues. Trimming took off 4 bases at V and 0 bases at J, with 10 bases between the two ends. Germline CDR1 SGHDT, CDR2 YYEEEE. The CDR3 region has the DNA TGTGCCAGCAGCATAGGGGACGCAACTAATGAAAAACTGTTTTTT. Translation: CASSIGDATNEKLFF.

The gene calls are TRBV7-2 and TRBJ1-2; TRBD1 is a possible D gene (5 bases). Germline values: CDR1 SGHTA, CDR2 FQGNSA. This CDR3 region has 15 residues. V gave up 2 bases and J gave up 0 bases, with 10 bases separating them. CDR3 sequence: CASSLMTASNYGYTF. Written as DNA, the CDR3 is TGTGCCAGCAGCTTAATGACAGCCTCTAACTATGGCTACACCTTC.

This chain links TRBV30 with TRBJ1-2; D perhaps matches TRBD1 (6 bases). There are 14 residues in the CDR3. V was pared by 0 bases and J by 9 bases, with 17 bases between. Germline CDR1 GTSNPN, CDR2 SVGIG (reference sequence). Here the CDR3 DNA reads TGTGCCTGGAGTGTAGGGGCAGGGGAATATCGCTACACCTTC. Encoded protein: CAWSVGAGEYRYTF.

The chain recombines TRBV29-1 with TRBJ2-1, with D possibly being TRBD1 or TRBD2 (6 bases each). This CDR3 has 15 amino acids. The V gene lost 1 base and the J gene lost 7 bases, with 17 bases spanning the gap. CDR1 is SQVTM and CDR2 is ANQGSEA in the germline V gene. CDR3 nucleotides: TGCAGCGTTGAAGCCACCGACAGGAGGGTTAATGAGCAGTTCTTC. Residues: CSVEATDRRVNEQFF.

The chain has TRBV24-1 and TRBJ2-1, with 7 bases lining up with TRBD1. Germline V gene data show CDR1 as KGHDR and CDR2 as SFDVKD. Trimming removed 4 bases from V and 10 bases from J; junction bases left unmatched: 15. The CDR3 totals 16 residues. In nucleotides, the CDR3 is TGTGCCACCAGTGAAACCGGGACAGAATATATCTGGGAGCAGTTCTTC. Protein product: CATSETGTEYIWEQFF.